This T cell receptor beta chain was recovered during a study of blood T cell repertoires in COVID-19. Study in general: Collection of acute and convalescent COVID-19 samples took place in the United States, Italy and Spain. T cells, B-cell-depleted T cells, or PBMCs provided the cDNA or gDNA that served as material.

The germline V gene encodes CDR1 SGHNT and CDR2 YYREEE (reference sequence). The V gene lost 2 bases and the J gene lost 0 bases, with 11 bases spanning the gap. The CDR3 runs 15 residues. Original processing notes: For nucleated cells, counts were estimated from reference gene primer amplification. This table comes from immunoSEQ multiplex PCR, and its TCRdb copy is limited to in-frame clones, with some not included. The V and J calls and clone size come from that table; D and trimming were worked out from the DNA. Among about 300,000 clones listed, approximately 90% were seen once. Sequencing was performed on peripheral blood. The sequence came from a woman between 25 and 40 years old who had recovered from COVID-19. The chain has TRBV5-4 and TRBJ1-2; no reliable D call. DNA of the CDR3: TGTGCCAGCAGCTTAGTAACTAGTACTAACTATGGCTACACCTTC. It codes for CASSLVTSTNYGYTF.